The rows below give T cell receptor beta chains drawn from one sample of a study of blood T cell repertoires in COVID-19. Here immunoSEQ multiplex PCR was the method, and the copy in TCRdb shows in-frame clones only, minus some. This sample carries approximately 140,000 clones, around 89% of them seen once, and the ten largest clones take about 17%. The sample comprised peripheral blood. The source is a man between 45 and 60 years old with active or convalescent COVID-19. Each CDR3 is given with its conserved first and last residue. The D gene is left open where the match is weak. Size values are once, few and many counts, or a class for expanded clones, and some rows have none.

-	-	TRBV12-3/TRBV12-4	TRBJ2-7	CASSSGVQQYF	TGTGCCAGCAGTTCGGGGGTTCAGCAGTACTTC
-	-	TRBV9	TRBJ2-2	CASSPRPDTGELFF	TGTGCCAGCAGCCCACGCCCAGACACCGGGGAGCTGTTTTTT
once	-	TRBV7-7	TRBJ2-5	CASSLGYAGDETQYF	TGTGCCAGCAGCTTAGGTTATGCAGGGGACGAGACCCAGTACTTC
-	-	TRBV7-9	TRBJ1-3	CASSPAGAGNTIYF	TGTGCCAGCAGCCCCGCAGGGGCTGGAAACACCATATATTTT
-	-	TRBV27	TRBJ1-2	CASSLFRGLYGYTF	TGTGCCAGCAGTTTATTCAGAGGGCTTTATGGCTACACCTTC
-	TRBD1	TRBV7-2	TRBJ1-2	CASSSTIGTAYGYTF	TGTGCCAGCAGTTCGACCATAGGGACAGCCTATGGCTACACCTTC
-	TRBD2	TRBV18	TRBJ2-1	CASSPTGGAGGRNEQFF	TGTGCCAGCTCACCCACGGGGGGGGCGGGAGGAAGGAATGAGCAGTTCTTC
-	TRBD2	TRBV4-3	TRBJ2-1	CASSQGTQAGGVNEQFF	TGCGCCAGCAGCCAAGGAACCCAAGCGGGGGGAGTGAATGAGCAGTTCTTC
-	TRBD1	TRBV3-1/TRBV3-2	TRBJ2-1	CASSQRGQGEQFF	TGTGCCAGCAGCCAAAGGGGGCAAGGTGAGCAGTTCTTC
-	-	TRBV7-2	TRBJ1-3	CASSLHRAYSGNTIYF	TGTGCCAGCAGCTTACATCGCGCTTACTCTGGAAACACCATATATTTT
-	-	TRBV19	TRBJ1-1	CASSHYPGGQAFF	TGTGCCAGTAGTCACTACCCCGGAGGTCAAGCTTTCTTT
-	-	TRBV6-2/TRBV6-3	TRBJ1-1	CASSYPIEGRDTEAFF	TGTGCCAGCAGTTACCCCATTGAGGGCCGGGACACTGAAGCTTTCTTT
-	TRBD2	TRBV6-5	TRBJ2-2	CASSSSGIDGELFF	TGTGCCAGCAGTTCTAGCGGGATTGACGGGGAGCTGTTTTTT
-	TRBD1	TRBV19	TRBJ2-7	CASSGTGTRHPYEQYF	TGTGCCAGTAGTGGGACAGGCACCCGTCACCCCTACGAGCAGTACTTC
-	-	TRBV2	TRBJ2-7	CASRTVSNEQYF	TGTGCCAGCAGGACAGTGTCCAACGAGCAGTACTTC
few	TRBD2	TRBV30	TRBJ2-7	CAWTSGTSYEQYF	TGTGCCTGGACTAGCGGGACCTCCTACGAGCAGTACTTC
-	-	TRBV5-4	TRBJ1-1	CASSKQGRNTEAFF	TGTGCCAGCAGCAAACAGGGTAGGAACACTGAAGCTTTCTTT
-	-	TRBV21-1	TRBJ2-7	CASSNSGLAGDMYEQYF	TGTGCCAGCAGCAACAGTGGGTTGGCGGGAGATATGTACGAGCAGTACTTC
-	-	TRBV3-1/TRBV3-2	TRBJ1-4	CASSQASTSQEKLFF	TGTGCCAGCAGCCAAGCCAGTACATCCCAAGAAAAACTGTTTTTT
once	-	TRBV7-9	TRBJ1-4	CASSLASVEKLFF	TGTGCCAGCAGCTTAGCTTCCGTGGAAAAACTGTTTTTT
-	-	TRBV12-3/TRBV12-4	TRBJ2-3	CASSYRDAQYF	TGTGCCAGCAGCTACAGGGACGCGCAGTATTTT
-	-	TRBV5-1	TRBJ2-7	CASSLVVVIEQYF	TGCGCCAGCAGCTTGGTAGTAGTGATAGAGCAGTACTTC
-	TRBD1	TRBV23-1	TRBJ1-2	CASSARTGNYGYTF	TGCGCCAGCAGTGCTAGGACAGGGAACTATGGCTACACCTTC
-	-	TRBV3-1/TRBV3-2	TRBJ2-7	CASSQTTGNYEQYF	TGTGCCAGCAGCCAGACTACAGGGAACTACGAGCAGTACTTC
-	-	TRBV7-2	TRBJ1-1	CASSFKGGNTEAFF	TGTGCCAGCAGCTTTAAGGGAGGGAACACTGAAGCTTTCTTT
-	-	TRBV20-1	TRBJ1-1	CSANRFEAFF	TGCAGTGCCAACAGGTTTGAAGCTTTCTTT
-	TRBD1	TRBV9	TRBJ2-5	CASSVGQGTKFGETQYF	TGTGCCAGCAGCGTAGGACAGGGGACCAAGTTTGGAGAGACCCAGTACTTC
-	TRBD1	TRBV27	TRBJ1-4	CASSLQGARNEKLFF	TGTGCCAGCAGTCTCCAGGGGGCGCGGAATGAAAAACTGTTTTTT
once	-	TRBV10-1	TRBJ2-5	CASREEGGGSETQYF	TGCGCCAGCAGGGAGGAAGGGGGGGGTTCAGAGACCCAGTACTTC
-	TRBD2	TRBV29-1	TRBJ2-7	CSVVGLAGVLSYEQYF	TGCAGCGTTGTGGGTCTAGCGGGAGTACTATCCTACGAGCAGTACTTC
-	-	TRBV5-6	TRBJ1-2	CASSLAGDYGYTF	TGTGCCAGCAGCTTGGCGGGGGACTATGGCTACACCTTC
-	TRBD1	TRBV11-2	TRBJ1-5	CASSETGGFGQPQHF	TGTGCCAGCAGCGAAACAGGGGGTTTCGGTCAGCCCCAGCATTTT
-	-	TRBV6-5	TRBJ1-4	CASSPRPVKNEKLFF	TGTGCCAGCAGCCCCAGGCCGGTAAAGAATGAAAAACTGTTTTTT
-	-	TRBV28	TRBJ2-3	CASGGSGSDTQYF	TGTGCCAGCGGGGGCTCCGGTTCAGATACGCAGTATTTT
-	TRBD1	TRBV30	TRBJ2-2	CAWQTGDAGELFF	TGTGCCTGGCAGACAGGGGACGCCGGGGAGCTGTTTTTT
-	-	TRBV12-3/TRBV12-4	TRBJ2-7	CASSMRPAYEQYF	TGTGCCAGCAGTATGAGGCCCGCCTACGAGCAGTACTTC
-	-	TRBV4-1	TRBJ2-3	CASSQQLAGTDTQYF	TGCGCCAGCAGCCAACAACTAGCAGGCACAGATACGCAGTATTTT
once	-	TRBV3-1/TRBV3-2	TRBJ1-5	CASSRNRDQPQHF	TGTGCCAGCAGCCGGAACAGGGATCAGCCCCAGCATTTT
once	TRBD1	TRBV5-4	TRBJ2-7	CASSLDRGQTYEQYF	TGTGCCAGCAGCTTGGACAGGGGTCAAACCTACGAGCAGTACTTC
once	TRBD1	TRBV5-7	TRBJ2-3	CASSGDGQGAADTQYF	TGTGCCAGCAGCGGCGACGGACAGGGGGCCGCAGATACGCAGTATTTT
-	TRBD1	TRBV6-5	TRBJ1-4	CASRSSGQLYEKLFF	TGTGCCAGCAGATCTTCGGGACAGCTTTATGAAAAACTGTTTTTT
-	-	TRBV21-1	TRBJ1-4	CASSPRRLNEKLFF	TGTGCCAGCAGCCCTCGGCGGCTTAATGAAAAACTGTTTTTT
-	TRBD1	TRBV15	TRBJ1-2	CATSRDAQGGFFEATF	TGTGCCACCAGCAGAGATGCCCAGGGGGGTTTTTTTGAAGCCACCTTC
-	TRBD2	TRBV5-1	TRBJ2-1	CASSSPGLAHNEQFF	TGCGCCAGCAGCTCACCGGGACTAGCGCACAATGAGCAGTTCTTC
-	TRBD1	TRBV3-1/TRBV3-2	TRBJ1-1	CASSSHPDRGTEAFF	TGTGCCAGCAGCTCACACCCTGACAGGGGAACTGAAGCTTTCTTT
-	-	TRBV25-1	TRBJ1-6	CASRGIFRVGYNSPLHF	TGTGCCAGCAGGGGGATTTTCAGGGTGGGATATAATTCACCCCTCCACTTT
-	TRBD2	TRBV6-5	TRBJ2-7	CASRASGRTWEQYF	TGTGCCAGCAGGGCAAGCGGGAGGACTTGGGAGCAGTACTTC
few	-	TRBV11-2	TRBJ1-1	CASSPDTNTEAFF	TGTGCCAGCAGTCCCGACACGAACACTGAAGCTTTCTTT
-	-	TRBV21-1	TRBJ2-5	CASSKEAQETQYF	TGTGCCAGCAGCAAGGAGGCGCAAGAGACCCAGTACTTC
once	-	TRBV3-1/TRBV3-2	TRBJ2-5	CASSQAGYQETQYF	TGTGCCAGCAGCCAAGCAGGGTACCAAGAGACCCAGTACTTC
-	-	TRBV9	TRBJ2-3	CASSVSVGTSTDTQYF	TGTGCCAGCAGCGTGAGTGTCGGGACAAGCACAGATACGCAGTATTTT
-	TRBD1	TRBV11-3	TRBJ2-7	CASSLGRGSDEQYF	TGTGCCAGCAGCTTAGGCAGGGGGTCCGACGAGCAGTACTTC
once	-	TRBV2	TRBJ1-3	CASRTEAISGNTIYF	TGTGCCAGCAGGACTGAGGCCATCTCTGGAAACACCATATATTTT